Listed here are 5 T cell receptor beta chains from one sample, sequenced in a study of control samples from healthy donors and cancer patients. The repertoire was sequenced with immunoSEQ multiplex PCR; TCRdb's copy has only in-frame clones and lacks some. This sample has roughly 20,000 clones; 84% occur once, and the top ten carry roughly 25%. The sequenced material came from PBMCs. The origin of the receptors is a man between 60 and 70 years old with colorectal cancer.

The chain employs TRBV6-6 and TRBJ2-2; D perhaps matches TRBD1 (6 bases). Trimming cost V 0 bases and J 6 bases, with 8 bases left between them. Germline V gene data show CDR1 as MNHNY and CDR2 as SVGAGI (reference sequence). This CDR3 contains 14 residues. For the CDR3, the DNA is TGTGCCAGCAGTTACTCGTCAGGGGCCGGGGAGCTGTTTTTT. It encodes CASSYSSGAGELFF.

This clone turned up a few times. The V call is TRBV2, the J call TRBJ2-7; possible D gene TRBD2, 5 bases. CDR1 and CDR2 (germline): SNHLY, FYNNEI. Trimming removed 6 bases from V and 2 bases from J, with 14 bases in between. The length of the CDR3 is 14 residues. CDR3 protein: CASSRTRPTYEQYF. The CDR3 DNA reads TGTGCCAGCAGCCGGACTCGACCTACCTACGAGCAGTACTTC.

The gene calls are TRBV29-1 and TRBJ2-3; 7 positions agree with TRBD2. After removal of 0 bases from V and 1 base from J, the junction contained 10 bases not matched to a gene. In germline, CDR1 is SQVTM, CDR2 ANQGSEA. The CDR3 spans 17 residues. The CDR3 reads CSVEERRTSVGTDTQYF. The CDR3 nucleotides are TGCAGCGTTGAAGAGCGACGAACTAGCGTAGGCACAGATACGCAGTATTTT.

A single count supports this clone. V and J are TRBV5-5 and TRBJ1-2; D is possibly TRBD1 (5 bases). Germline V gives CDR1 SGHKS, CDR2 YYEKEE (reference sequence). The CDR3 extends over 13 amino acids. The V end lost 4 bases, the J end lost 8 bases, and 15 bases lay between the germline ends. CDR3 sequence reads: CASSRGDSGGYTF. The DNA for the CDR3 is TGTGCCAGCAGCAGGGGCGACAGTGGGGGCTACACCTTC.

This chain uses TRBV4-1 with TRBJ1-2; TRBD1 aligns across 9 bases. The CDR3 sequence is 14 residues long. From germline, CDR1 is MGHRA and CDR2 YSYEKL. The ends lost 4 bases at V and 7 bases at J; junction bases unmatched: 7. CDR3 DNA: TGCGCCAGCAGCCCCGGGACAGGGTATGTTGGCTACACCTTC. Residues: CASSPGTGYVGYTF.